This passage covers 20 T cell receptor beta chains from one sample sequenced in a study of spatial heterogeneity in lung cancer. A single record per CDR3 protein comes from TCRdb applying MiXCR to the 5' RACE reads. The sample lists about 70,000 distinct CDR3 sequences; 7.5% to 10% were seen once. Time point in this sample: blood at routine non-recurrence follow-up after resection. This sample comprised PBMCs, obtained at follow-up. All receptors come from a female donor with early-stage non-small cell lung cancer.

This clonotype has a count of ten or more. This chain connects TRBV5-1 to TRBJ2-5; perhaps TRBD1 as D (5 bases). The germline V and J ends were trimmed by 5 bases and 3 bases, with 11 bases remaining between them. The CDR3 loop spans 13 amino acids. Per germline, CDR1 SGHRS and CDR2 YFSETQ. The CDR3 bases are TGCGCCAGCAGGGCAGGGATGGAAGAGACCCAGTACTTC. Its translation is CASRAGMEETQYF.

The J gene is TRBJ2-7, the V gene TRBV7-8; a weak D match, TRBD2 (6 bases). CDR3 length equals 15 residues. Deletions cut 3 bases from V and 4 bases from J, with 16 bases between. Germline CDR1 reads SGHVS; CDR2 reads FQNEAQ. CDR3 sequence reads: CASSFVGLSSYEQYF. The CDR3 DNA is TGTGCCAGCAGCTTCGTGGGACTCTCTTCGTACGAGCAGTACTTC.

This clonotype was observed many times. The chain has TRBV20-1 and TRBJ1-1, with 8 bases aligning to TRBD1. The ends lost 6 bases at V and 4 bases at J; junction bases unmatched: 13. CDR1 and CDR2 (germline): DFQATT, SNEGSKA (reference sequence). CDR3 length equals 15 residues. DNA for the CDR3: TGCAGTGCAACCAGCCCAGGGGGCGCGGGCACTGAAGCTTTCTTT. It codes for CSATSPGGAGTEAFF.

V gene TRBV7-3 combines with J gene TRBJ2-1; 11 bases agree with TRBD2. The CDR3 covers 15 residues. V gave up 4 bases and J gave up 4 bases; unmatched junction bases: 3. Germline assignment: CDR1 SGHTA and CDR2 FQGTGA. CDR3 protein: CASSSRLAGYNEQFF. As DNA, the CDR3 is TGTGCCAGCAGCTCCCGACTAGCGGGATACAATGAGCAGTTCTTC.

This clonotype was detected many times. This sequence joins TRBV24-1 and TRBJ2-2; 8 bases are shared with TRBD2. CDR1 is KGHDR and CDR2 is SFDVKD in the germline V gene. The CDR3 is made up of 16 amino acids. The V segment lost 4 bases and the J segment 5 bases; nucleotides outside the gene matches: 8. CDR3 region: CATSDSAGEGTGELFF. The CDR3, as DNA: TGTGCCACCAGTGACTCAGCGGGAGAGGGAACCGGGGAGCTGTTTTTT.

This clonotype has ten or more counts. This chain connects TRBV19 to TRBJ2-7; D is unresolved. Trimming removed 5 bases from V and 0 bases from J, with 11 bases in between. The V gene's germline CDR1 is LNHDA and CDR2 SQIVND (reference sequence). This CDR3 is built from 14 residues. DNA for the CDR3: TGTGCCAGTAGTTGGGCTTACAGCTCCTACGAGCAGTACTTC. Amino acids: CASSWAYSSYEQYF.

This clonotype appeared many times. The rearrangement links TRBV29-1 to TRBJ2-1; 11 bases map to TRBD2. The V segment lost 5 bases and the J segment 0 bases; nucleotides outside the gene matches: 6. Per the germline V gene, CDR1 is SQVTM and CDR2 is ANQGSEA. This CDR3 has 16 residues. Here the CDR3 DNA reads TGCAGCGTTACCGGGACTAGCGGAAGCTCCTACAATGAGCAGTTCTTC. Translated: CSVTGTSGSSYNEQFF.

The table lists this clonotype with many counts. The chain employs TRBV11-1 and TRBJ2-7; D may be TRBD1 (6 bases). Trimming left V 5 bases short and J 5 bases short, with 10 bases between. The CDR3 extends over 12 amino acids. The germline V gene encodes CDR1 SGHAT and CDR2 FQDESV (reference sequence). CDR3 DNA sequence: TGTGCCAGCAGCCCCAACAGGGACGAGCAGTACTTC. This translates into CASSPNRDEQYF.

Worth noting for this clonotype: One base away lies a much larger clone, so this may be a sequencing read error. This chain joins TRBV20-1 and TRBJ1-1; possibly TRBD1 for D (6 bases). V lost 6 bases and J 6 bases, leaving 14 bases between the germline ends. The CDR3 runs to 12 residues. Germline V gene sequence: CDR1 DFQATT, CDR2 SNEGSKA (reference sequence). As DNA, the CDR3 is TGCAGTGCACCGTCAGGGGACGCTGAAGCTTTCTTT. The encoded protein is CSAPSGDAEAFF.

This clonotype was recorded a few times. The gene calls are TRBV7-2 and TRBJ2-7; no firm D call. Germline V gene data show CDR1 as SGHTA and CDR2 as FQGNSA. CDR3 length: 15 amino acids. Trimming took 2 bases from V and 2 from J, leaving 13 bases between them. CDR3 nucleotides: TGTGCCAGCAGCTTACAGCTTGGGCAGACCTACGAGCAGTACTTC. It encodes CASSLQLGQTYEQYF.

This clonotype was counted ten times or more. This rearrangement joins TRBV20-1 to TRBJ2-5; maybe TRBD2 (6 bases). In germline, CDR1 is DFQATT, CDR2 SNEGSKA (reference sequence). This CDR3 region has 12 residues. With 6 bases removed from V and 5 bases from J, the gap between germline ends came to 13 bases. The CDR3 spells CSAPSSGETQYF. The CDR3 coding sequence is TGCAGTGCGCCCTCGAGCGGGGAGACCCAGTACTTC.

This clonotype was found once. A much larger clonotype is one base distant, so this may be a read error. The J gene is TRBJ2-1, the V gene TRBV4-1, with TRBD2 matching over 7 bases. This CDR3 is built from 15 residues. Germline CDR1 reads MGHRA; CDR2 reads YSYEKL. CDR3 nucleotide sequence: TGCGCCCGCAGCCGCGGGACTACTTCCTACAATGAGCAGTTCTTC. Translating gives CARSRGTTSYNEQFF.

This clonotype was seen at least ten times. This chain links TRBV5-1 with TRBJ2-5; 7 bases line up with TRBD2. The V and J ends lost 1 base and 5 bases, in that order; junction bases with no gene match: 2. This CDR3 comprises 13 residues. Germline CDR1 and CDR2: SGHRS and YFSETQ. CDR3: CASSLSSGETQYF. CDR3 bases: TGCGCCAGCAGCTTGAGTAGCGGGGAGACCCAGTACTTC.

This clonotype showed up many times. The rearrangement uses TRBV29-1 and TRBJ1-1, with no clear D. V was clipped by 2 bases and J by 3 bases, with 10 bases between them. In germline, CDR1 is SQVTM, CDR2 ANQGSEA. The CDR3 has 13 amino acids. The CDR3 nucleotides read TGCAGCGTTGAAAGTTCGAGGGACACTGAAGCTTTCTTT. Residues: CSVESSRDTEAFF.

By share, this clonotype counts as medium-sized. V is TRBV6-5 and J is TRBJ2-2, with TRBD1 identical over 7 bases. Germline V lookup: CDR1 MNHEY, CDR2 SVGAGI. The CDR3 totals 17 residues. J gave up 1 base and V 0 bases, and 5 bases lay outside the gene matches. The DNA of the CDR3 is TGTGCCAGCAGTTACTCCTGGACAGGACTGAACACCGGGGAGCTGTTTTTT. Amino acids: CASSYSWTGLNTGELFF.

This clonotype was counted at least ten times. This chain uses TRBV5-5 with TRBJ1-1; 8 bases match TRBD1. From germline, CDR1 is SGHKS and CDR2 YYEKEE (reference sequence). The CDR3 is 15 residues long. V shed 3 bases, J shed 1 base, and the junction held 5 bases outside the gene matches. CDR3 sequence (DNA): TGTGCCAGCAGCTCCTCCGGGACAGGGAACACTGAAGCTTTCTTT. Translation gives CASSSSGTGNTEAFF. Full variable domain (remainder filled in from reference TRBV5-5 and TRBJ1-1): DAGVTQSPTHLIKTRGQQVTLRCSPISGHKSVSWYQQVLGQGPQFIFQYYEKEERGRGNFPDRFSARQFPNYSSELNVNALLLGDSALYLCASSSSGTGNTEAFFGQGTRLTVV.

This clonotype was seen ten or more times. This chain uses TRBV6-5 with TRBJ2-1; D not resolved. The V end lost 0 bases, the J end lost 3 bases, and 6 bases lay between the germline ends. The CDR3 spans 14 residues. CDR1 and CDR2 (germline): MNHEY, SVGAGI. The CDR3 DNA reads as TGTGCCAGCAGTTACTCCCCGGGCTACAATGAGCAGTTCTTC. Its translation: CASSYSPGYNEQFF.

This clonotype was detected many times. V gene TRBV29-1 combines with J gene TRBJ2-7, with D hard to call. With 1 base removed from V and 3 bases from J, the gap between germline ends came to 7 bases. Germline CDR1 and CDR2: SQVTM and ANQGSEA. This CDR3 comprises 12 residues. The CDR3 nucleotides read TGCAGCGTTGAAGGGGCGAGCTACGAGCAGTACTTC. Its translation: CSVEGASYEQYF.

Points on this clonotype: One junction end does not reproduce the germline sequence, and a read error may be involved. The J gene is TRBJ2-1, the V gene TRBV20-1, with 11 bases that match TRBD2. CDR1 DFQATT and CDR2 SNEGSKA come from the germline V gene (reference sequence). The CDR3 length is 14 residues. The DNA for the CDR3 is TGCAGTGCCAGAGGTACTAGCGGGAGCATTGAGCAGTTCTTC. It encodes CSARGTSGSIEQFF.

The J gene is TRBJ2-5, the V gene TRBV21-1; the tabulated D call, TRBD2, remains unverified against the DNA. TRBV21-1 is listed as a pseudogene. This CDR3 has 14 amino acids. The CDR3 is CASSPRGGRKTQYF. Written as DNA, the CDR3 is TGTGCCAGCAGCCCCCGGGGAGGGCGGAAGACCCAGTACTTC.